This TCR beta chain was captured by sequencing in a study of T cells in Graves' hyperthyroidism and ophthalmopathy. Notes on the study in general: Also found in blood were most expanded thyroid clonotypes above 0.001.

This clonotype showed up many times. Its antigen is unidentified. Authors of the study amplified TCR beta CDR3 regions from RNA transcripts. The HTBI primer set served for first-round RT-PCR of the TCR CDR3. MiXCR, applied by TCRdb to the multiplex PCR reads, yields one record per CDR3 protein. The data contain around 350,000 distinct CDR3 sequences, 15% to 20% of them seen just once; the ten biggest clones take up 3.7%. This CDR3 has 15 amino acids. Germline-derived CDR1 and CDR2 are SGHVS and FQNEAQ. The V end was cut by 2 bases, the J end by 5 bases, with 15 bases between. The chain combines TRBV7-8 with TRBJ1-1; D perhaps matches TRBD1 (6 bases). The sequence derives from a woman under 30 with Graves' hyperthyroidism. Sequencing was carried out using blood. CDR3 nucleotides: TGTGCCAGCAGCTTACCCGCCAGGAGGGGGACTGAAGCTTTCTTT. It yields the protein CASSLPARRGTEAFF.